The clone carrying this TCR delta chain is medium-sized in the sample. The data stem from a study of gamma-delta T cells after stem cell transplantation. TCRdb reanalyzed the RT-PCR reads using CATT. The sample includes thousands of delta-chain clones, roughly 15% seen only once; the top ten take about 6%. The sample was gamma-delta T cells. The sequence came from a human donor. It is not recorded whose cells these are; they may come from a transplant donor.

CDR3 loop: CACDIAGGYADSDKLIF. For the CDR3, the DNA is TGTGCCTGTGACATAGCTGGGGGATACGCGGATTCCGATAAACTCATCTTT. V is TRDV2 and J is TRDJ1; 12 nucleotides agree with TRDD3. The germline gives CDR1 GEAIGNYY, CDR2 EKD. The trim removed 2 bases at V and 3 bases at J, leaving 9 bases unmatched. The CDR3 has 17 amino acids.